Following are 17 T cell receptor beta chains from one sample sequenced in a study of T-cell memory formation after mild COVID-19. TCRdb re-called the 5' RACE reads through MiXCR, storing one row per CDR3 protein. The profile shows roughly 250,000 distinct CDR3 sequences, around 17% of them singletons. The sample taken for sequencing was PBMCs or a T cell subset sorted from them (not recorded which). Receptors were obtained from a man younger than 35 who had mild COVID-19 (a few samples of this study predate the infection). Cell type and time point are not known.

The sample holds a few counts of this clonotype. The gene calls are TRBV12-3 or TRBV12-4 and TRBJ1-1; tentatively, D is TRBD1 (5 bases). The CDR3 length is 14 residues. The V end lost 3 bases, the J end lost 1 base, and 9 bases lay between the germline ends. The CDR3 region is CASSFGRANTEAFF. CDR3 nucleotides: TGTGCCAGCAGTTTTGGCAGGGCGAACACTGAAGCTTTCTTT.

This rearrangement joins TRBV10-3 to TRBJ2-3; 12 nucleotides align to TRBD2. Germline CDR1 and CDR2: ENHRY and SYGVKD. The CDR3 has 16 residues. J lost 5 bases, V lost 3 bases, and 6 bases had no gene match. The CDR3 DNA reads as TGTGCCATCAGTGACCTAGCGGGGGGGCAGGGAGATACGCAGTATTTT. It translates to CAISDLAGGQGDTQYF.

The chain couples TRBV6-2 or TRBV6-3 to TRBJ1-1; D perhaps matches TRBD1 (5 bases). V lost 2 bases and J 7 bases, leaving 5 bases between the germline ends. Germline V lookup: CDR1 MNHEY, CDR2 SVGEGT. The CDR3 contains 11 residues. The CDR3 DNA follows: TGTGCCAGCAGTTACAGGGGTGAAGCTTTCTTT. This sequence encodes CASSYRGEAFF.

This clonotype was counted a few times. This chain uses TRBV6-2 or TRBV6-3 with TRBJ1-2; 7 nucleotides agree with TRBD1. Unmatched junction bases numbered 9, after V lost 6 bases and J lost 8 bases. Germline V gives CDR1 MNHEY, CDR2 SVGEGT. The CDR3 consists of 13 residues. In nucleotides, the CDR3 is TGTGCCAGCAGGTACGACAGGGAGTGGGGCTACACCTTC. Translating it yields CASRYDREWGYTF.

This clonotype has more than one count but fewer than ten. The CDR3 is CATSRGAQNNEQFF. CDR3 in DNA: TGTGCCACCAGCAGAGGAGCCCAAAACAATGAGCAGTTCTTC. The chain employs TRBV15 and TRBJ2-1; D is unclear. The CDR3 is 14 amino acids. CDR1 and CDR2 from the germline V gene are LNHNV and YYDKDF (reference sequence). V was cut by 1 base and J by 5 bases, with 9 bases left in between. The full variable domain, in which reference TRBV15 and TRBJ2-1 provide the parts outside the CDR3, is DAMVIQNPRYQVTQFGKPVTLSCSQTLNHNVMYWYQQKSSQAPKLLFHYYDKDFNNEADTPDNFQSRRPNTSFCFLDIRSPGLGDTAMYLCATSRGAQNNEQFFGPGTRLTVL.

There are many counts of this clonotype. This sequence joins TRBV7-8 and TRBJ2-1; 7 nucleotides line up with TRBD2. V was pared by 1 base and J by 0 bases, with 12 bases of the junction left unmatched. Germline V lookup: CDR1 SGHVS, CDR2 FQNEAQ. The CDR3 is 19 amino acids. The CDR3 region has the DNA TGTGCCAGCAGCTTAGTGTTAGCTTGGGAGCGGGACTCCTACAATGAGCAGTTCTTC. It encodes CASSLVLAWERDSYNEQFF.

The rearrangement uses TRBV4-3 and TRBJ1-2; 9 bases line up with TRBD1. J lost 2 bases, V lost 3 bases, and 4 bases had no gene match. The CDR3 consists of 15 residues. The germline V gene encodes CDR1 LGHNA and CDR2 YSLEER. The CDR3 protein is CASSHAGTGNYGYTF. The CDR3 DNA sequence: TGCGCCAGCAGCCACGCCGGGACAGGGAACTATGGCTACACCTTC.

The V and J genes are TRBV6-2 or TRBV6-3 and TRBJ2-4; the D call may be TRBD1 or TRBD2 (5 bases each). This CDR3 spans 12 amino acids. V was pared by 8 bases and J by 2 bases, with 7 bases between. Germline assignment: CDR1 MNHEY and CDR2 SVGEGT. The CDR3 nucleotides read TGTGCCAGCGAGGGGTCCAAAAACATTCAGTACTTC. Protein product: CASEGSKNIQYF.

This clonotype was counted only a few times. The chain has TRBV20-1 and TRBJ2-7; D gene uncertain. The CDR3 sequence is 14 residues long. Per germline, CDR1 DFQATT and CDR2 SNEGSKA (reference sequence). Trimming shortened V by 1 base and J by 2 bases, and 12 bases separated the two germline ends. The CDR3 sequence: CSARGGGRTYEQYF. DNA for the CDR3: TGCAGTGCTAGAGGAGGCGGCAGGACCTACGAGCAGTACTTC.

CDR3 region: CASSLSGRWGTDTQYF. CDR3 nucleotides: TGCGCCAGCAGCCTCTCCGGGCGGTGGGGCACAGATACGCAGTATTTT. The chain has TRBV4-3 and TRBJ2-3; no clear D gene. Germline V CDR1 and CDR2: LGHNA, YSLEER. The ends were cut back, 4 bases at V and 1 base at J, with 15 bases in the middle. The CDR3 loop spans 16 amino acids.

The chain employs TRBV7-9 and TRBJ2-5; D remains unclear. This CDR3 is built from 12 residues. Germline assignment: CDR1 SEHNR and CDR2 FQNEAQ (reference sequence). V lost 5 bases and J 5 bases, leaving 9 bases between the germline ends. CDR3 DNA: TGTGCCAGCAGCCGTTCCGCGGAGACCCAGTACTTC. It encodes CASSRSAETQYF. The whole variable domain, remainder taken from reference TRBV7-9 and TRBJ2-5, is DTGVSQNPRHKITKRGQNVTFRCDPISEHNRLYWYRQTLGQGPEFLTYFQNEAQLEKSRLLSDRFSAERPKGSFSTLEIQRTEQGDSAMYLCASSRSAETQYFGPGTRLLVL.

This clonotype was detected a few times. The chain carries TRBV4-1 and TRBJ2-1, with TRBD2 matching over 7 bases. The length of the CDR3 is 15 residues. CDR1 MGHRA and CDR2 YSYEKL come from the germline V gene. Unmatched junction bases numbered 4, after V lost 2 bases and J lost 3 bases. CDR3 amino acids: CASSQRGLDYNEQFF. The CDR3 DNA sequence: TGCGCCAGCAGCCAAAGAGGACTAGACTACAATGAGCAGTTCTTC.

The chain couples TRBV20-1 to TRBJ2-5; D is perhaps TRBD2 (6 bases). The V end was cut by 6 bases, the J end by 3 bases, with 17 bases between. In germline, CDR1 is DFQATT, CDR2 SNEGSKA (reference sequence). The CDR3 length is 14 residues. CDR3: CSAAGAGLEETQYF. In nucleotides, the CDR3 is TGCAGTGCAGCTGGGGCGGGGCTCGAAGAGACCCAGTACTTC.

The rearrangement joins TRBV6-2 or TRBV6-3 to TRBJ2-3; 9 bases are shared with TRBD2. In germline, CDR1 is MNHEY, CDR2 SVGEGT. Trimming removed 7 bases from V and 2 bases from J; junction bases left unmatched: 10. This CDR3 comprises 16 residues. CDR3 amino acids: CASILGLAGPTDTQYF. The DNA of the CDR3 is TGTGCCAGCATTCTGGGCCTAGCGGGGCCCACAGATACGCAGTATTTT.

The chain is built from TRBV7-2 and TRBJ1-2; weak D call: TRBD1 (6 bases). Trimming stripped 5 bases from V and 4 bases from J, with 11 bases between. CDR3 length: 13 amino acids. Germline V gives CDR1 SGHTA, CDR2 FQGNSA. CDR3 DNA: TGTGCCAGCAGCCCGGACAGCGCCTATGGCTACACCTTC. It specifies CASSPDSAYGYTF.

V is TRBV4-1 and J is TRBJ2-2; the D call may be TRBD1 or TRBD2 (5 bases each). Per the germline V gene, CDR1 is MGHRA and CDR2 is YSYEKL. The CDR3 runs 15 residues. Deletions cut 5 bases from V and 7 bases from J, with 17 bases between. The CDR3 loop reads CASSFLGVVGGELFF. In DNA, the CDR3 is TGCGCCAGCAGCTTCCTGGGGGTCGTTGGCGGGGAGCTGTTTTTT.

This clonotype has at least ten counts. This rearrangement joins TRBV3-1 to TRBJ2-1; unclear D gene. This CDR3 is built from 14 residues. V lost 1 base to trimming and J lost 4 bases, with 8 bases between them. From germline, CDR1 is LGHDT and CDR2 YNNKEL (reference sequence). The CDR3 reads CASSQVNSYNEQFF. The CDR3 region has the DNA TGTGCCAGCAGCCAAGTTAACAGTTACAATGAGCAGTTCTTC.